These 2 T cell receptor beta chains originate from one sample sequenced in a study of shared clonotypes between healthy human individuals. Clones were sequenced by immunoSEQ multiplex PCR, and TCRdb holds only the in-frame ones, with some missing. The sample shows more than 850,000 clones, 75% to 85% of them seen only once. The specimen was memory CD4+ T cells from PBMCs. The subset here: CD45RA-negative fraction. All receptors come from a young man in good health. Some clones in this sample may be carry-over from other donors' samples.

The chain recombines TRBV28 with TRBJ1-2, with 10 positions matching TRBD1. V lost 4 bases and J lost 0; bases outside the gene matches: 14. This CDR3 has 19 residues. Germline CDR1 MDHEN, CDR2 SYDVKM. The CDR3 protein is CASSSWDRGGRPSNYGYTF. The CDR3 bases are TGTGCCAGCAGTTCATGGGACAGGGGAGGCCGACCTTCTAACTATGGCTACACCTTC.

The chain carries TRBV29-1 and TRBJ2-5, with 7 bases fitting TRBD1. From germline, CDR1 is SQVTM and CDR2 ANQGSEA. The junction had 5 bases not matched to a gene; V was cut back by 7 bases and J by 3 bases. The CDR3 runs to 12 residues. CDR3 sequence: CSAGTAEETQYF. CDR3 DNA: TGCAGCGCTGGGACAGCTGAAGAGACCCAGTACTTC. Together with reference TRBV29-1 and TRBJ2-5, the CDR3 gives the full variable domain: SAVISQKPSRDICQRGTSLTIQCQVDSQVTMMFWYRQQPGQSLTLIATANQGSEATYESGFVIDKFPISRPNLTFSTLTVSNMSPEDSSIYLCSAGTAEETQYFGPGTRLLVL.